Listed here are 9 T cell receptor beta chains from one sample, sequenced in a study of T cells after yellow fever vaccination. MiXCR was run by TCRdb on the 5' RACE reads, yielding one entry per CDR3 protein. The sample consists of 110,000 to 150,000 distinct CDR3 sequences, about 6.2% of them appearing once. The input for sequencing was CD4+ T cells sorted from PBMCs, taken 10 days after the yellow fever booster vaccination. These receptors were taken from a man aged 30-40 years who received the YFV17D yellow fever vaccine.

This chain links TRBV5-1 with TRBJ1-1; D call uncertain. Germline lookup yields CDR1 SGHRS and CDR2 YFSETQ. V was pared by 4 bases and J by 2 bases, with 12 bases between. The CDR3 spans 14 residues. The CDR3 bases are TGCGCCAGCAGCCCAGCCGACATTAACACTGAAGCTTTCTTT. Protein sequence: CASSPADINTEAFF.

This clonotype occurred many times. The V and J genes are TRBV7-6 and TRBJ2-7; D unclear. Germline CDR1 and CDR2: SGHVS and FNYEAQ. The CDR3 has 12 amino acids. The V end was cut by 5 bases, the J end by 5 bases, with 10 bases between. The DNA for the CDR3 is TGTGCCAGCAGCAGGAGTCTCGACGAGCAGTACTTC. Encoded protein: CASSRSLDEQYF.

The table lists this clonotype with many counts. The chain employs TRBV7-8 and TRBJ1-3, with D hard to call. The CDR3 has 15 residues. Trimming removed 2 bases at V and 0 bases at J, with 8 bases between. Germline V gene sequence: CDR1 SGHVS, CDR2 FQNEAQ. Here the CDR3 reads CASSLMGSSGNTIYF. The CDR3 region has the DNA TGTGCCAGCAGCTTAATGGGGTCCTCTGGAAACACCATATATTTT.

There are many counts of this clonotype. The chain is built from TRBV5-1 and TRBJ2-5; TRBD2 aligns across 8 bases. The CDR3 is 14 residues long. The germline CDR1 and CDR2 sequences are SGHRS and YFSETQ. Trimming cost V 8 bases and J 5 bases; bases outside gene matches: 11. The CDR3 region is CASTKAGVGETQYF. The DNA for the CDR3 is TGCGCCAGTACCAAAGCGGGAGTGGGTGAGACCCAGTACTTC.

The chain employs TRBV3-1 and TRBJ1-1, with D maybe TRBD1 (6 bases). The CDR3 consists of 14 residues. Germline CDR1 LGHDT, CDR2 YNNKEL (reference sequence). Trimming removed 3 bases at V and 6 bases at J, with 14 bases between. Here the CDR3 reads CASSHGQSNSEAFF. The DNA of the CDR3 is TGTGCCAGCAGCCACGGACAGTCTAACTCTGAAGCTTTCTTT. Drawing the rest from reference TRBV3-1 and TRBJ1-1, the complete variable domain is DTAVSQTPKYLVTQMGNDKSIKCEQNLGHDTMYWYKQDSKKFLKIMFSYNNKELIINETVPNRFSPKSPDKAHLNLHINSLELGDSAVYFCASSHGQSNSEAFFGQGTRLTVV.

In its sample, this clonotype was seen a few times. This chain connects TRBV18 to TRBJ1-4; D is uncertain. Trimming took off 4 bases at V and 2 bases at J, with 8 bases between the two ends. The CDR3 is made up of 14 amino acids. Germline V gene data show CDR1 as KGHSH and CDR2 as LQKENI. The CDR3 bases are TGTGCCAGCTCACTAACAAGCACTAATGAAAAACTGTTTTTT. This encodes CASSLTSTNEKLFF.

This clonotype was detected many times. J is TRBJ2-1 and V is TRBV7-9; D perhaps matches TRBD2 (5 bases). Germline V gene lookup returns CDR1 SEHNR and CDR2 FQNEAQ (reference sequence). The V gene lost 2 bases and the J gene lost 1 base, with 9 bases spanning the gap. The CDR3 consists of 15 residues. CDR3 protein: CASSLIRDSYNEQFF. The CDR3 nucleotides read TGTGCCAGCAGCTTAATCCGGGATTCCTACAATGAGCAGTTCTTC.

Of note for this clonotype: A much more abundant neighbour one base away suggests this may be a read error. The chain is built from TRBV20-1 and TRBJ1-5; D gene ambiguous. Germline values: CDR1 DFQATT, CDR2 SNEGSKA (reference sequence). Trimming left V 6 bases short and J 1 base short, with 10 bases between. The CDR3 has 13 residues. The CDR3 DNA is TGCAGTGCCCACCTTAAAAGCAATCAGCCCCAGCATTTT. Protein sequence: CSAHLKSNQPQHF.

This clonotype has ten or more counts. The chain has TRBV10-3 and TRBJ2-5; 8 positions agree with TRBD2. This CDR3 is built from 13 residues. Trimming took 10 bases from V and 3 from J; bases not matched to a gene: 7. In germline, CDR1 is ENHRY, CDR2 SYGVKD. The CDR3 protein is CATQPGLEETQYF. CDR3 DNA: TGTGCCACACAACCGGGACTAGAAGAGACCCAGTACTTC.